A single T cell receptor (beta chain) is shown here with its context. This sample is drawn from a study of blood T cell repertoires in COVID-19. Method: immunoSEQ multiplex PCR; TCRdb's copy keeps in-frame clones and lacks some. The table records about 270,000 clones, 70% to 85% of them present only once. CDR1 and CDR2 (germline): SGHTA, FQGNSA. This CDR3 has 15 amino acids. With V trimmed by 1 base and J by 4 bases, 5 bases remained unmatched. Input material: peripheral blood. This sequence was found in a human donor with COVID-19, enrolled during active disease. The donor label of this sample is uncertain. The rearrangement joins TRBV7-2 to TRBJ1-2, with 8 bases matching TRBD1. DNA of the CDR3: TGTGCCAGCAGCTTAGAGGTCGGACAGGGCTATGGCTACACCTTC. It yields the protein CASSLEVGQGYGYTF.